This section outlines one T cell receptor beta chain sequence together with its context. This entry belongs to a study of blood T cell repertoires in COVID-19. Study in general: Samples of COVID-19 (acute and convalescent) were obtained from the United States, Italy and Spain. T cells, B-cell-depleted T cells, or PBMCs provided the cDNA or gDNA that served as material.

Looked up from germline, CDR1 is SEHNR and CDR2 is FQNEAQ (reference sequence). The CDR3 has 14 residues. V lost 5 bases and J lost 3; bases outside the gene matches: 7. Authors' methods: For nucleated cells, counts were estimated from reference gene primer amplification. Measured with immunoSEQ multiplex PCR; TCRdb has only the in-frame clones, and not every one. The DNA gave D and trimming, while V, J and clone size come from that table. Of about 230,000 clones listed, over 65% are singletons. Sequenced input: peripheral blood. The V and J genes are TRBV7-9 and TRBJ2-7, with 7 bases that match TRBD1. This clonotype was sampled from a woman in her 70s with active or convalescent COVID-19. For the CDR3, the DNA is TGTGCCAGCAGCCTCGGGACAGTCTACTACGAGCAGTACTTC. This sequence encodes CASSLGTVYYEQYF.